This TCR beta chain was captured by sequencing in a study of beta chain features in type 1 diabetes. Whole-study context: Analysis included 100 million to 110 million sorted cells drawn from all samples.

This CDR3 contains 14 residues. V lost 4 bases and J 4 bases, leaving 13 bases between the germline ends. The germline V gene has CDR1 SEHNR and CDR2 FQNEAQ (reference sequence). Sequenced material consisted of expressed TCRB transcripts (all of the isolated RNA was reverse transcribed). This table comes from immunoSEQ multiplex PCR, and its TCRdb copy is limited to in-frame clones, with some not included. Of 150,000 or so clones in the sample, approximately 9% were seen once. The sequence was obtained from a young woman in good health. The sample was central memory CD4+ T cells from blood. The chain is built from TRBV7-9 and TRBJ2-5; D may be TRBD1 (7 bases). CDR3 region: CASSSGGGTETQYF. CDR3 bases: TGTGCCAGCAGCTCAGGAGGGGGCACAGAGACCCAGTACTTC.